One and the same sample provided the 14 T cell receptor beta chains below, sequenced in a study of PD-L1 blockade in urothelial cancer (dated by TCRdb to 2016 to 2017). Libraries were constructed by the immunoSEQ multiplex PCR assay. As stored in TCRdb, this immuneACCESS dataset retains in-frame rearrangements with V and J assigned. A fraction of the clones does not appear; measured against another copy, unresolved V genes explain less than half of the discrepancy, and the remainder lacks a known reason. The sample table contains 20,000 to 30,000 clones; only one count was recorded for 75% to 90% of them. Approximately 31% of the sample goes to the ten largest clones. This sample comprised PBMCs, obtained around atezolizumab (anti-PD-L1) treatment. These receptors all come from a man between 60 and 70 years old with urothelial cancer.

The DNA of the CDR3 is TGTGCCAGCAGCTTAGGGGGACAGGGCCGTTCCTACGAGCAGTACTTC. Its translation: CASSLGGQGRSYEQYF. This chain joins TRBV7-2 and TRBJ2-7, with 9 bases identical to TRBD1. The junction had 5 bases not matched to a gene; V was cut back by 1 base and J by 1 base. The germline gives CDR1 SGHTA, CDR2 FQGNSA. This CDR3 region has 16 residues.

This chain links TRBV5-1 with TRBJ2-5; TRBD2 might be the D (7 bases). Trimming took off 6 bases at V and 5 bases at J, with 20 bases between the two ends. The CDR3 consists of 15 residues. CDR1 is SGHRS and CDR2 is YFSETQ in the germline V gene. The CDR3 nucleotides read TGCGCCAGCAAAGCGGGGCCAGGAACAGGGGAGACCCAGTACTTC. Its translation: CASKAGPGTGETQYF. The full variable domain, with the rest looked up from reference TRBV5-1 and TRBJ2-5, is KAGVTQTPRYLIKTRGQQVTLSCSPISGHRSVSWYQQTPGQGLQFLFEYFSETQRNKGNFPGRFSGRQFSNSRSEMNVSTLELGDSALYLCASKAGPGTGETQYFGPGTRLLVL.

The gene calls are TRBV29-1 and TRBJ2-1; D is perhaps TRBD2 (6 bases). The CDR3 runs to 16 residues. With 4 bases removed from V and 6 bases from J, the gap between germline ends came to 22 bases. From germline, CDR1 is SQVTM and CDR2 ANQGSEA. In DNA form, the CDR3 reads TGCAGCGTTGGGGGGGAGACGGGGCGGAGGCTCAATGAGCAGTTCTTC. This sequence encodes CSVGGETGRRLNEQFF.

The rearrangement uses TRBV5-5 and TRBJ2-3, with 7 bases aligning to TRBD2. V gave up 2 bases and J gave up 3 bases; unmatched junction bases: 15. In germline, CDR1 is SGHKS, CDR2 YYEKEE (reference sequence). The CDR3 spans 18 residues. For the CDR3, the DNA is TGTGCCAGCAGCTTTAAGTCAGGGACCTCGGGAGGAACAGATACGCAGTATTTT. Translated, it gives CASSFKSGTSGGTDTQYF. Together with reference TRBV5-5 and TRBJ2-3, the CDR3 gives the full variable domain: DAGVTQSPTHLIKTRGQQVTLRCSPISGHKSVSWYQQVLGQGPQFIFQYYEKEERGRGNFPDRFSARQFPNYSSELNVNALLLGDSALYLCASSFKSGTSGGTDTQYFGPGTRLTVL.

This chain uses TRBV2 with TRBJ1-4; TRBD1 might be the D (6 bases). The CDR3 spans 13 residues. The V gene lost 6 bases and the J gene lost 5 bases, with 10 bases spanning the gap. Germline CDR1 reads SNHLY; CDR2 reads FYNNEI. CDR3 residues: CASSRDTNEKLFF. In DNA, the CDR3 is TGTGCCAGCAGCCGGGACACCAATGAAAAACTGTTTTTT.

The chain links TRBV6-5 to TRBJ2-7; TRBD1 matches 8 bases. CDR3 length: 13 amino acids. V dropped 6 bases and J dropped 7; count of bases not matched to a gene: 8. Germline CDR1 is MNHEY and CDR2 is SVGAGI. The CDR3 region is CASSFTGGWEQYF. In nucleotides, the CDR3 is TGTGCCAGCAGCTTTACAGGGGGGTGGGAGCAGTACTTC.

This clone is a singleton in its sample. This chain joins TRBV19 and TRBJ2-1; 10 bases fit TRBD2. J gave up 7 bases and V 3 bases, and 12 bases lay outside the gene matches. The CDR3 runs 17 residues. Germline-derived CDR1 and CDR2 are LNHDA and SQIVND (reference sequence). The CDR3 bases are TGTGCCAGTAGTATCGCCCCCCAGCGGGAGGGCCAGAATGAGCAGTTCTTC. Its translation: CASSIAPQREGQNEQFF.

The chain carries TRBV5-1 and TRBJ1-1; tentative D call: TRBD1 (6 bases). With 4 bases removed from V and 1 base from J, the gap between germline ends came to 11 bases. Germline loops: CDR1 SGHRS, CDR2 YFSETQ. CDR3 length equals 14 residues. Here the CDR3 reads CASSGRGQNTEAFF. CDR3 nucleotides: TGCGCCAGCAGCGGCCGGGGACAGAACACTGAAGCTTTCTTT.

The chain carries TRBV30 and TRBJ2-3; the D gene is possibly TRBD2 (6 bases). Trimming removed 0 bases at V and 2 bases at J, with 18 bases between. CDR3 length: 17 residues. Germline V CDR1 and CDR2: GTSNPN, SVGIG (reference sequence). CDR3 DNA: TGTGCCTGGAGTGTATCTGGAGGGCCTTGGAACACAGATACGCAGTATTTT. Encoded protein: CAWSVSGGPWNTDTQYF.

CDR3: CASSLVGAVGEKLFF. The DNA of the CDR3 is TGCGCCAGCAGCTTGGTTGGGGCGGTAGGGGAAAAACTGTTTTTT. The rearrangement uses TRBV5-1 and TRBJ1-4; D perhaps matches TRBD1 (5 bases). Trimming cost V 0 bases and J 8 bases, with 14 bases left between them. CDR3 length: 15 residues. The germline V gene has CDR1 SGHRS and CDR2 YFSETQ.

The genes are TRBV11-3 and TRBJ2-1; 10 nucleotides line up with TRBD2. The CDR3 is 19 amino acids. The V segment lost 0 bases and the J segment 1 base; nucleotides outside the gene matches: 9. Germline CDR1 reads SGHNT; CDR2 reads YENEEA. The CDR3 DNA reads TGTGCCAGCAGCTTAGACAGCCTGAGCGGGAGGGCTTCCTACAATGAGCAGTTCTTC. Translated: CASSLDSLSGRASYNEQFF.

The chain carries TRBV6-1 and TRBJ1-2; TRBD1 agrees at 7 bases. The CDR3 totals 15 residues. Losses at the gene ends were 2 bases for V and 4 bases for J; bases not matched to a gene: 7. Germline V CDR1 and CDR2: MNHNS, SASEGT. As DNA, the CDR3 is TGTGCCAGCAGTGAAACGGCAGGGGGATCCTATGGCTACACCTTC. Its protein is CASSETAGGSYGYTF.

This clone was seen once. The V and J genes are TRBV6-1 and TRBJ1-2, with unresolved D. V lost 4 bases, J lost 8 bases, and 17 bases lay in between. The V gene's germline CDR1 is MNHNS and CDR2 SASEGT. The CDR3 consists of 14 residues. CDR3 region: CASSARSGLNGYTF. For the CDR3, the DNA is TGTGCCAGCAGTGCCAGATCGGGGTTGAACGGCTACACCTTC.

The rearrangement joins TRBV15 to TRBJ2-2; no clear D gene. Germline CDR1 reads LNHNV; CDR2 reads YYDKDF (reference sequence). The V end lost 3 bases, the J end lost 3 bases, and 8 bases lay between the germline ends. The CDR3 runs 14 residues. CDR3 sequence reads: CATSRHTYTGELFF. The CDR3 DNA follows: TGTGCCACCAGCAGGCACACCTACACCGGGGAGCTGTTTTTT.